These 20 T cell receptor beta chains came from one sample sequenced in a study of blood T cells in healthy people across ages. Using a J-beta primer mix together with a sample-barcoded 5' primer, a second PCR was run for 7 to 11 cycles. TCRdb redid the calling of the 5' RACE reads with MiXCR, one entry per CDR3 protein. The table includes some 940,000 distinct CDR3 sequences, about 27% detected once. These data were also reused for a study on T cells of mothers and their children.

Material: blood. Receptor source: a woman aged 40 to 50 in good health.

This clonotype has more than one count but fewer than ten. The genes are TRBV7-9 and TRBJ1-2, with no clear D. Germline lookup yields CDR1 SEHNR and CDR2 FQNEAQ (reference sequence). CDR3 length: 18 amino acids. The ends were cut back, 0 bases at V and 1 base at J, with 18 bases in the middle. The CDR3 loop reads CASSLAVGPSNYNYGYTF. The CDR3 DNA sequence: TGTGCCAGCAGCTTAGCGGTGGGTCCCTCGAACTATAACTATGGCTACACCTTC.

The CDR3 region is CASTPANGIYGYTF. The CDR3 DNA is TGTGCCAGTACTCCGGCAAACGGGATCTATGGCTACACCTTC. The V and J genes are TRBV19 and TRBJ1-2; D call uncertain. CDR1 LNHDA and CDR2 SQIVND come from the germline V gene (reference sequence). The CDR3 is made up of 14 amino acids. Trimming took 7 bases from V and 4 from J, leaving 16 bases between them.

V and J are TRBV19 and TRBJ2-1; 9 bases match TRBD2. CDR3 size: 14 residues. V gave up 8 bases and J gave up 0 bases; unmatched junction bases: 2. CDR1 and CDR2 (germline): LNHDA, SQIVND (reference sequence). CDR3 in amino acids: CASGSGGSYNEQFF. The CDR3 nucleotides are TGTGCCAGTGGTAGCGGGGGCTCCTACAATGAGCAGTTCTTC.

The chain links TRBV2 to TRBJ2-1; 9 nucleotides agree with TRBD1. The germline V gene has CDR1 SNHLY and CDR2 FYNNEI. This CDR3 contains 15 residues. V was pared by 2 bases and J by 7 bases, with 6 bases of the junction left unmatched. This chain's CDR3 is CASSERQGGSNEQFF. For the CDR3, the DNA is TGTGCCAGCAGTGAAAGACAGGGGGGATCGAATGAGCAGTTCTTC.

V usage is TRBV12-3 or TRBV12-4 and J usage is TRBJ1-1, with a possible D match to TRBD1 (6 bases). V gave up 3 bases and J gave up 1 base, with 12 bases separating them. The CDR3 has 15 amino acids. CDR3 nucleotides: TGTGCCAGCAGTTTTAGGGGGAGGGCGAACACTGAAGCTTTCTTT. Translated: CASSFRGRANTEAFF.

The chain couples TRBV7-2 to TRBJ2-2; the match to TRBD2 covers 13 bases. CDR1 and CDR2 from the germline V gene are SGHTA and FQGNSA. V lost 5 bases, J lost 6 bases, and 6 bases stayed unmatched. This CDR3 has 16 amino acids. The CDR3 sequence is CASSTGLAGPAGELFF. Written as DNA, the CDR3 is TGTGCCAGCAGCACGGGACTAGCGGGGCCGGCCGGGGAGCTGTTTTTT.

The chain has TRBV5-5 and TRBJ2-3; the match to TRBD1 covers 10 bases. CDR3 length: 16 amino acids. The germline V gene has CDR1 SGHKS and CDR2 YYEKEE (reference sequence). Losses at the gene ends were 5 bases for V and 1 base for J; bases not matched to a gene: 7. The CDR3 reads CASRVPGQGRTDTQYF. In nucleotides, the CDR3 is TGTGCCAGCAGGGTACCGGGACAGGGGCGCACAGATACGCAGTATTTT.

DNA for the CDR3: TGCAGTGCTGCTGACAGGTCGGGAGGGGCCTACGAGCAGTACTTC. This codes for CSAADRSGGAYEQYF. V is TRBV20-1 and J is TRBJ2-7; 8 bases line up with TRBD2. The CDR3 contains 15 residues. V was clipped by 5 bases and J by 2 bases; unmatched bases: 11. Germline V gene sequence: CDR1 DFQATT, CDR2 SNEGSKA (reference sequence).

As regards this clonotype: A much larger clone sits a single nucleotide away, making a read error possible. The V gene is TRBV20-1, the J gene TRBJ2-1; no clear D. V shed 3 bases and J shed 10 bases, with 10 bases lying between them. The CDR3 sequence is 11 residues long. Per germline, CDR1 DFQATT and CDR2 SNEGSKA (reference sequence). The CDR3 here is CSASGSYEQFF. The CDR3 bases are TGCAGTGCTAGCGGCTCCTACGAGCAGTTCTTC.

This chain links TRBV29-1 with TRBJ1-4, with 9 bases matching TRBD1. CDR1 and CDR2 (germline): SQVTM, ANQGSEA. The CDR3 length is 13 residues. The junction had 6 bases not matched to a gene; V was cut back by 7 bases and J by 6 bases. CDR3 DNA sequence: TGCAGCGCCCTCCGGACAGGGGATGAAAAACTGTTTTTT. Protein: CSALRTGDEKLFF. Full variable domain (outside the CDR3, taken from reference TRBV29-1 and TRBJ1-4): SAVISQKPSRDICQRGTSLTIQCQVDSQVTMMFWYRQQPGQSLTLIATANQGSEATYESGFVIDKFPISRPNLTFSTLTVSNMSPEDSSIYLCSALRTGDEKLFFGSGTQLSVL.

A few counts support this clonotype. The V and J genes are TRBV5-1 and TRBJ2-1; D is ambiguous. Trimming took off 0 bases at V and 10 bases at J, with 17 bases between the two ends. The CDR3 consists of 15 residues. CDR1 and CDR2 (germline): SGHRS, YFSETQ. This chain's CDR3 is CASSLEAAASYEQFF. In nucleotides, the CDR3 is TGCGCCAGCAGCTTGGAGGCTGCTGCGTCCTACGAGCAGTTCTTC.

This rearrangement joins TRBV25-1 to TRBJ1-2, with TRBD1 matching 7 bases. The CDR3 is 15 amino acids. The ends lost 3 bases at V and 6 bases at J; junction bases unmatched: 10. Germline CDR1 is MGHDK and CDR2 is SYGVNS. The CDR3: CASSDGQEVLDGYTF. For the CDR3, the DNA is TGTGCCAGCAGTGATGGACAGGAAGTCCTGGATGGCTACACCTTC.

This clonotype was seen repeatedly, ten times or more. This chain joins TRBV4-3 and TRBJ2-7; TRBD1 might be the D (6 bases). The CDR3 has 14 amino acids. Germline-derived CDR1 and CDR2 are LGHNA and YSLEER. V gave up 3 bases and J gave up 0 bases, with 9 bases separating them. In DNA, the CDR3 is TGCGCCAGCAGCCAGACAGGCCTCTCCTACGAGCAGTACTTC. This encodes CASSQTGLSYEQYF.

This clonotype was counted between two and nine times. The chain couples TRBV4-3 to TRBJ2-3; D ambiguous. CDR1 is LGHNA, CDR2 YSLEER, per germline. Trimming took 1 base from V and 5 from J, leaving 7 bases between them. The CDR3 has 13 residues. This chain's CDR3 is CASSQARRDTQYF. In DNA form, the CDR3 reads TGCGCCAGCAGCCAAGCCCGCCGAGATACGCAGTATTTT.

This clonotype was detected ten times or more. V and J are TRBV14 and TRBJ2-7; 9 bases fit TRBD1. With 0 bases clipped from V and 4 bases from J, the junction kept 7 bases outside the gene matches. Germline assignment: CDR1 SGHDN and CDR2 FVKESK. This CDR3 region has 16 residues. CDR3 sequence: CASSQDLWGQGYEQYF. The CDR3 DNA is TGTGCCAGCAGCCAAGATTTGTGGGGACAGGGTTACGAGCAGTACTTC.

In this sample, this clonotype turned up many times. The chain couples TRBV6-4 to TRBJ2-1; 11 bases line up with TRBD2. The CDR3 is 16 residues long. Germline trimming cut 0 bases from V and 8 bases from J; bases unmatched to any gene: 6. CDR1 and CDR2 from the germline V gene are MRHNA and SNTAGT. The CDR3 protein is CASSDSLAGEFDEQFF. The CDR3 nucleotides read TGTGCCAGCAGTGACTCACTAGCGGGGGAGTTCGATGAGCAGTTCTTC.

About this clonotype: The junction does not match germline at one end; this may be a read error. V usage is TRBV7-9 and J usage is TRBJ1-1, with D uncertain. CDR1 SEHNR and CDR2 FQNEAQ come from the germline V gene (reference sequence). The CDR3 is 14 amino acids. Here the CDR3 reads CSSSWTDANTEAFF. CDR3 bases: TGTTCCAGCAGCTGGACGGACGCGAACACTGAAGCTTTCTTT.

V gene TRBV21-1 combines with J gene TRBJ1-1. TRBV21-1 is assigned pseudogene status. This CDR3 is 15 amino acids long. The CDR3 protein is CASSKGPRASTEAFF. CDR3 coding DNA: TGTGCCAGCAGCAAAGGACCGAGGGCGAGCACTGAAGCTTTCTTT.

This chain uses TRBV29-1 with TRBJ1-1; the match to TRBD1 covers 10 bases. Losses at the gene ends were 3 bases for V and 11 bases for J; bases not matched to a gene: 6. The CDR3 has 12 amino acids. CDR1 and CDR2 from the germline V gene are SQVTM and ANQGSEA. CDR3 nucleotide sequence: TGCAGCGTTGACGGGACAGGGGTAGCTGCTTTCTTT. Protein product: CSVDGTGVAAFF.

The chain couples TRBV5-6 to TRBJ1-6, with TRBD1 identical over 9 bases. The CDR3 runs to 18 residues. Germline values: CDR1 SGHDT, CDR2 YYEEEE. Trimming took 3 bases from V and 2 from J; bases not matched to a gene: 9. The CDR3 loop is CASSSAQGAGTYNSPLHF. Here the CDR3 DNA reads TGTGCCAGCAGCTCCGCACAGGGGGCTGGCACCTATAATTCACCCCTCCACTTT.